What follows are 13 T cell receptor beta chains derived from one specimen sequenced in a study of blood T cell repertoires in COVID-19. The data were produced by immunoSEQ multiplex PCR, yet TCRdb's version contains in-frame clones alone and is incomplete. Here the sample spans under 350,000 clones, over 75% being singletons. Sequenced material: peripheral blood. These receptors were taken from a human donor in a cohort sampled during active COVID-19.

The chain couples TRBV2 to TRBJ2-5; 8 nucleotides line up with TRBD1. Trimming took 6 bases from V and 2 from J; bases not matched to a gene: 2. Germline-derived CDR1 and CDR2 are SNHLY and FYNNEI. The length of the CDR3 is 13 residues. The CDR3 loop is CASSRDRQETQYF. Written as DNA, the CDR3 is TGTGCCAGCAGCCGGGACAGGCAAGAGACCCAGTACTTC.

The CDR3 nucleotides read TGTGCCAGCAGTTCCTCCATTAGAGGGGGCTACACCTTC. Its protein product is CASSSSIRGGYTF. This chain uses TRBV12-3 or TRBV12-4 with TRBJ1-2; no clear D. V lost 4 bases and J 8 bases, leaving 14 bases between the germline ends. The CDR3 is made up of 13 amino acids.

The chain joins TRBV24-1 to TRBJ1-5; 9 nucleotides align to TRBD1. The CDR3 totals 14 residues. V shed 5 bases and J 7 bases; nucleotides not matched to a gene: 5. Germline-derived CDR1 and CDR2 are KGHDR and SFDVKD. The CDR3: CATSGGQGQQPQHF. The CDR3 DNA follows: TGTGCCACCAGTGGGGGACAGGGCCAACAGCCCCAGCATTTT.

The chain combines TRBV7-9 with TRBJ1-4; a possible D gene is TRBD1 (6 bases). V lost 5 bases and J 8 bases, leaving 15 bases between the germline ends. The CDR3 loop spans 14 amino acids. From germline, CDR1 is SEHNR and CDR2 FQNEAQ (reference sequence). The CDR3 DNA reads TGTGCCAGCAGCCCCCGGGGGGGCGGCGAAAAACTGTTTTTT. Translated: CASSPRGGGEKLFF.

This clone was detected only a few times. This rearrangement joins TRBV29-1 to TRBJ1-1; D is ambiguous. The CDR3 runs 13 residues. V was trimmed by 4 bases and J by 6 bases, leaving 15 bases between them. The V gene's germline CDR1 is SQVTM and CDR2 ANQGSEA. DNA of the CDR3: TGCAGCGTTGCACAGATACTGACCGCTGAAGCTTTCTTT. Its translation: CSVAQILTAEAFF.

The chain uses TRBV12-3 or TRBV12-4 and TRBJ1-1, with no clear D. This CDR3 is 12 amino acids long. The V and J ends lost 1 base and 6 bases respectively, with 6 bases between them. In nucleotides, the CDR3 is TGTGCCAGCAGTTTAGAAAGAGCTGAAGCTTTCTTT. It translates to CASSLERAEAFF.

V and J are TRBV10-3 and TRBJ1-2; TRBD1 agrees at 7 bases. This CDR3 is 13 amino acids long. Germline V CDR1 and CDR2: ENHRY, SYGVKD. V lost 6 bases and J lost 6; bases outside the gene matches: 7. The CDR3 reads CAIRETGTNGYTF. CDR3 in DNA: TGTGCCATCAGGGAGACAGGGACTAATGGCTACACCTTC.

The chain carries TRBV7-2 and TRBJ2-7; 9 bases map to TRBD2. The V gene's germline CDR1 is SGHTA and CDR2 FQGNSA. V was pared by 1 base and J by 3 bases, with 7 bases of the junction left unmatched. The CDR3 totals 16 residues. DNA of the CDR3: TGTGCCAGCAGCTTAGATATAGCGGGGGCCCGCTACGAGCAGTACTTC. This gives the protein CASSLDIAGARYEQYF.

This sequence joins TRBV5-6 and TRBJ1-5, with 7 bases lining up with TRBD1. V trimming: 3 bases; J trimming: 4 bases; junction bases outside the gene matches: 1. Per germline, CDR1 SGHDT and CDR2 YYEEEE. There are 13 residues in the CDR3. Here the CDR3 reads CASSWGQNQPQHF. In DNA, the CDR3 is TGTGCCAGCAGCTGGGGACAGAATCAGCCCCAGCATTTT. Looking up the rest from reference TRBV5-6 and TRBJ1-5 gives the full variable domain: DAGVTQSPTHLIKTRGQQVTLRCSPKSGHDTVSWYQQALGQGPQFIFQYYEEEERQRGNFPDRFSGHQFPNYSSELNVNALLLGDSALYLCASSWGQNQPQHFGDGTRLSIL.

This chain links TRBV6-6 with TRBJ1-2, with D possibly TRBD1 on 5 matching bases. The V gene's germline CDR1 is MNHNY and CDR2 SVGAGI (reference sequence). Between the trimmed V and J ends, which lost 6 bases and 3 bases, there was a span of 11 bases. The CDR3 is 13 residues long. The CDR3 sequence: CASRSDTDYGYTF. CDR3 coding DNA: TGTGCCAGCAGATCGGACACGGACTATGGCTACACCTTC.

CDR3 loop: CASRPGRDRLEGNQPQHF. The CDR3 nucleotides read TGCGCCAGCAGACCCGGCCGGGACAGGTTAGAGGGCAATCAGCCCCAGCATTTT. The chain is built from TRBV5-1 and TRBJ1-5, with TRBD1 matching 8 bases. The CDR3 length is 18 residues. CDR1 and CDR2 (germline): SGHRS, YFSETQ. Unmatched junction bases numbered 15, after V lost 5 bases and J lost 2 bases.

This chain uses TRBV6-6 with TRBJ2-3; weak D call: TRBD2 (6 bases). CDR1 is MNHNY, CDR2 SVGAGI, per germline (reference sequence). The V end was cut by 7 bases, the J end by 2 bases, with 16 bases between. There are 15 residues in the CDR3. The CDR3 loop is CASKKRGLFTDTQYF. The DNA of the CDR3 is TGTGCCAGCAAAAAAAGGGGACTCTTCACAGATACGCAGTATTTT.

The chain has TRBV5-4 and TRBJ2-7, with 10 nucleotides matching TRBD1. The J segment lost 3 bases and the V segment lost 0 bases, leaving 9 bases of the junction unmatched. Looked up from germline, CDR1 is SGHNT and CDR2 is YYREEE (reference sequence). The CDR3 totals 17 residues. CDR3 sequence: CASSLALAGTGVYEQYF. For the CDR3, the DNA is TGTGCCAGCAGCTTGGCTCTCGCCGGGACAGGGGTCTACGAGCAGTACTTC. The full variable domain, completed using reference TRBV5-4 and TRBJ2-7, is ETGVTQSPTHLIKTRGQQVTLRCSSQSGHNTVSWYQQALGQGPQFIFQYYREEENGRGNFPPRFSGLQFPNYSSELNVNALELDDSALYLCASSLALAGTGVYEQYFGPGTRLTVT.